This T cell receptor beta chain was profiled in a study of CD8+ T cells in alopecia areata (dated by TCRdb to 2016 to 2018). General notes on the study: In both human patients and the C3H/HeJ mouse model, the study applied high-throughput TCRbeta sequencing to look at T cell clonal expansion in alopecia areata. Human TCRbeta sequencing covered scalp tissue and sorted CD4+ and CD8+ peripheral blood T cells from patchy and totalis/universalis alopecia areata patients and healthy controls. Scalp clonality was compared across normal scalp (n=4), patchy alopecia areata scalp (n=8), and alopecia totalis/universalis scalp (n=8). RNA was extracted with the PAXgene miRNA kit for fixed scalp, the miRNeasy kit for PBMCs, and the RNeasy kit for mouse skin. immunoSEQ multiplex PCR using 35 Vbeta forward primers and 13 Jbeta reverse primers was used to amplify TCRbeta CDR3 regions.

After PBMCs were isolated by density centrifugation and stained for CD3, CD4 and CD8, a FACSAria was used to sort CD4+ and CD8+ T cells. Unaffected controls provided scalp biopsies and blood samples. Taken from the germline V gene, the CDR1 and CDR2 loops are MNHEY and SVGAGI. The trim is 2 bases for V and 5 bases for J, with a gap of 12 bases between the germline ends. From the cysteine through the phenylalanine, the CDR3 covers 14 amino acids. The DNA shown is the 42-base CDR3, in frame from base 1. The library was built by means of the immunoSEQ multiplex PCR assay. RNA was extracted from all samples and reverse transcribed into cDNA as template for TCR sequencing. First-strand cDNA was synthesized using SuperScript III with a 2:1 mix of oligo-dT and random hexamers. Amplification bias was assessed with a synthetic immune receptor repertoire, and residual bias was removed computationally. Concerning the study's data processing: Raw reads were preprocessed to remove errors, and CDR3 was defined by IMGT conventions from the conserved cysteine to phenylalanine. To get clonality, Shannon entropy was normalized by log2 of the number of productive unique TCRs and the result was subtracted from 1. Whether each scalp clone was CD4 or CD8 was inferred by checking scalp TCRbeta sequences against the CD4 and CD8 repertoires from sorted blood. This is the immuneACCESS table as TCRdb keeps it, with only in-frame sequences that have V and J called. A part of the clones is gone; compared with another copy, unresolved V genes explain less than half, and the rest is unexplained. V, J and clone size are those of that table, while D and trimming were read from the DNA. In this sample the table shows about 110,000 clones, roughly 64% of which occur a single time. The top ten clonotypes cover 20% to 25% of the sample.

Beyond this particular receptor, the publication reports: Lesional scalp, especially in alopecia totalis/universalis, showed higher clonality and more expanded CD8+ clones than normal scalp, suggesting antigenic drive. Scalp TCR repertoire analysis is complicated because resident alphabeta T cells in normal human skin are also sequenced, whereas mouse skin is dominated by gammadelta T cells. TCR sequences shared between patients were less clear than in mice, possibly partly because of HLA diversity in the patient population.

Details on this clone: This clone's antigen is unknown. No base quality values were provided; no much bigger clone lies one nucleotide off.

The specimen sequenced was CD8+ T cells sorted from blood. The origin of this receptor is a human donor in good health. The chain links TRBV6-5 with TRBJ2-5, with the D segment possibly TRBD1 or TRBD2, each aligning over 5 bases. The DNA sequence reads TGTGCCAGCAGTTACGGTGACTGGGGGGAGACCCAGTACTTC. This yields the protein CASSYGDWGETQYF.